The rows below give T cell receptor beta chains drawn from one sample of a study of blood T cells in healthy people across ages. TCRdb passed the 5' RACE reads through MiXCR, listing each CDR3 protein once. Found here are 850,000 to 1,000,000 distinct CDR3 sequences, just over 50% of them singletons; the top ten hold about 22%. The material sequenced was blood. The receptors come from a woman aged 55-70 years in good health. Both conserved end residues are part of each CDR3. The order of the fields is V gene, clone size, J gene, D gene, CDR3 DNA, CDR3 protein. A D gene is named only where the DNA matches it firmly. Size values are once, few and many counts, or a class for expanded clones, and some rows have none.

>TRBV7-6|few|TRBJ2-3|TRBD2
TGTGCCAGCAGCCCGATAGCGGGGAGGGCGACAGATACGCAGTATTTT
CASSPIAGRATDTQYF
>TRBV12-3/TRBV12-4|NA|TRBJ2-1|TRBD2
TGTGCCAGCAGTTTAGCGCCTAGCGGGAGGAATAATGAGCAGTTCTTC
CASSLAPSGRNNEQFF
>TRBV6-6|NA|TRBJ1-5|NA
TGTGCCAGCAGTGGCCCCCACGGGCAGCCCCAGCATTTT
CASSGPHGQPQHF
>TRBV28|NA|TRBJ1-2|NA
TGTGCCAGCAGAGGCAGGGGTCTCCCCTATGGCTACACCTTC
CASRGRGLPYGYTF
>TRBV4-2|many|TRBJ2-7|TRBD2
TGTGCCAGCAGCCACGATTCTAGCGGCTACGAGCAGTACTTC
CASSHDSSGYEQYF
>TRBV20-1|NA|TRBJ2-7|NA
TGCAGTGCTAGGGCTCTTCAGTCCTACGAGCAGTACTTC
CSARALQSYEQYF
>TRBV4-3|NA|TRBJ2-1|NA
TGCGCCAGCAGCCGCCTCTATGCGAACAATGAGCAGTTCTTC
CASSRLYANNEQFF
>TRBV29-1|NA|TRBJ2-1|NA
TGCAGCGTTGAATTGATAACCAGAAACAAAATCCTTGGGCTCTATGAGCAGTTCTTC
CSVELITRNKILGLYEQFF
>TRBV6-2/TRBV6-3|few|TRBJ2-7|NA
TGTGCCAGCAGTTACGAGGTAATCTCCTACGAGCAGTACTTC
CASSYEVISYEQYF
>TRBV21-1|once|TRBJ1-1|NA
TGTGCCAGCGGTAAGTTAAGGGACCCGGGCACTGAAGCTTTCTTT
CASGKLRDPGTEAFF
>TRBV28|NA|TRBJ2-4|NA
TGTGCCAGCAGTCTCAGGGGGGTAGCCAAAAACATTCAGTACTTC
CASSLRGVAKNIQYF
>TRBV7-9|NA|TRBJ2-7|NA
TGTGCCAGCAGCTTTCTCGCCGGGACAAACTACGAGCAGTACTTC
CASSFLAGTNYEQYF
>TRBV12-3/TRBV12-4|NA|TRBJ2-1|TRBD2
TGTGCCAGCAGGAGAACGGGAGGGCCGAGGAATGAGCAGTTCTTC
CASRRTGGPRNEQFF
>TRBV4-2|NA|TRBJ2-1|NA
TGTGCCAGCAGACACGACATTGAGCAGTTCTTC
CASRHDIEQFF
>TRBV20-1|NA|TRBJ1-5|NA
TGCAGTGCTACCCTCGGAAGCAATCAGCCCCAGCATTTT
CSATLGSNQPQHF